This T cell receptor (beta chain) appears in the sequencing data of a study of T-cell reconstitution after alpha-beta-depleted transplantation in children. CDR1 is SGHTA and CDR2 is FQGNSA in the germline V gene. The length of the CDR3 is 15 residues. V lost 3 bases to trimming and J lost 2 bases; unmatched junction nucleotides: 4. The TCRbeta library incorporated unique molecular identifiers. TCRdb re-called the PCR reads with MiXCR, one entry per CDR3 protein. The sample includes roughly 670,000 distinct CDR3 sequences, roughly 14% of them seen just once. In this sample, this clonotype turned up many times.

This clonotype originated in a girl aged 2 to 9 with congenital amegakaryocytic thrombocytopenia, due to receive a stem cell transplant. This sequence joins TRBV7-2 and TRBJ2-3, with 8 bases fitting TRBD1. This material consisted of PBMCs, taken before TCRalphabeta/CD19-depleted stem cell transplant. The CDR3 sequence is CASSFDRGDTDTQYF. CDR3 DNA sequence: TGTGCCAGCAGCTTCGACAGGGGCGACACAGATACGCAGTATTTT.